A single sample is the source of the 6 T cell receptor beta chains below, sequenced in a study of OX40 agonist ivuxolimab in advanced cancers. Clones were read by immunoSEQ multiplex PCR, and TCRdb kept only the in-frame ones, dropping some. The sample records around 80,000 clones, 91% being singletons. Material: CD4+ or CD8+ T cells sorted from blood, obtained in a trial of the OX40 agonist ivuxolimab. These TCRs come from an adult with an advanced solid tumor such as melanoma, head and neck, liver or kidney cancer.

The chain links TRBV28 to TRBJ2-7; possibly TRBD2 for D (6 bases). Germline CDR1 MDHEN, CDR2 SYDVKM. Between the trimmed V and J ends, which lost 5 bases and 3 bases, there was a span of 14 bases. This CDR3 contains 14 residues. CDR3 nucleotide sequence: TGTGCCAGCAGTCCAATGGGGACTTACTACGAGCAGTACTTC. Its translation: CASSPMGTYYEQYF.

The V and J genes are TRBV18 and TRBJ1-2; D gene unclear. The CDR3 contains 13 residues. Trimming left V 6 bases short and J 4 bases short, with 12 bases between. The germline V gene encodes CDR1 KGHSH and CDR2 LQKENI. The CDR3 nucleotides read TGTGCCAGCTCGCTATCGTTTAGCTATGGCTACACCTTC. It codes for CASSLSFSYGYTF.

This sequence joins TRBV5-1 and TRBJ2-1; 11 nucleotides agree with TRBD1. The V gene end was trimmed by 4 bases and the J gene end by 9 bases; junction bases not matched to a gene: 9. Germline CDR1 reads SGHRS; CDR2 reads YFSETQ. CDR3 length: 15 residues. CDR3 bases: TGCGCCAGCAGCCACTCCGGGACAGGGGGTGGTGAGCAGTTCTTC. As protein: CASSHSGTGGGEQFF. The whole variable domain, remainder taken from reference TRBV5-1 and TRBJ2-1, is KAGVTQTPRYLIKTRGQQVTLSCSPISGHRSVSWYQQTPGQGLQFLFEYFSETQRNKGNFPGRFSGRQFSNSRSEMNVSTLELGDSALYLCASSHSGTGGGEQFFGPGTRLTVL.

V is TRBV7-3 and J is TRBJ2-2; 7 bases match TRBD1. The ends lost 8 bases at V and 0 bases at J; junction bases unmatched: 9. The CDR3 runs 16 residues. In germline, CDR1 is SGHTA, CDR2 FQGTGA. CDR3 loop: CASSLTGAANTGELFF. CDR3 sequence (DNA): TGTGCCAGCTCCCTAACAGGGGCGGCGAACACCGGGGAGCTGTTTTTT.

This clone occurred a few times. The chain is built from TRBV7-8 and TRBJ2-1; D assignment may be TRBD1 or TRBD2 (6 bases each). From germline, CDR1 is SGHVS and CDR2 FQNEAQ. The ends were cut back, 7 bases at V and 5 bases at J, with 15 bases in the middle. The CDR3 consists of 14 residues. The CDR3 nucleotides read TGTGCCAGCAACCACCTAGGGGGGAACAATGAGCAGTTCTTC. It encodes CASNHLGGNNEQFF.

The V call is TRBV5-1, the J call TRBJ2-7; D is unclear. CDR3 length equals 14 residues. The germline gives CDR1 SGHRS, CDR2 YFSETQ. V was clipped by 0 bases and J by 2 bases, with 9 bases between them. In nucleotides, the CDR3 is TGCGCCAGCAGCTTGGAAGGCTATCCCTACGAGCAGTACTTC. Translating it yields CASSLEGYPYEQYF.